The clone carrying this T cell receptor beta chain turned up a few times. The antigen remains unidentified. These data belong to a study of T-cell memory formation after mild COVID-19. Looking at the study overall: Largely, TCR clusters stayed within a single donor.

TCRdb itself ran the 5' RACE reads through MiXCR, one entry per CDR3 protein. The profile shows around 340,000 distinct CDR3 sequences, approximately 13% of them singletons. Broader study findings: Pre-infection memory already had some responding clones, implying cross-reactive memory joined.

The sample comprised PBMCs or a T cell subset sorted from them (not recorded which). The sequence derives from a man younger than 35 who had mild COVID-19 (a few samples of this study predate the infection). Cell type and time point are not known.

CDR3 bases: TGTGCCAGTAGTGGACTATCCGGGACTAGCTTCCACAATGAGCAGTTCTTC. Residues: CASSGLSGTSFHNEQFF. The rearrangement links TRBV19 to TRBJ2-1; 9 positions match TRBD2. The CDR3 totals 17 residues. The germline V gene encodes CDR1 LNHDA and CDR2 SQIVND (reference sequence). Trimming took 5 bases from V and 5 from J; bases not matched to a gene: 13.